Below are 4 T cell receptor beta chains sequenced from a single sample in a study of CD8+CD57+ T cells in acquired aplastic anemia (dated by TCRdb to 2016 to 2019). These reads were obtained on an Illumina HiSeq 2000. Genomic DNA was used as template for profiling of TCR beta VDJ combinations and CDR3 sequences. TCRdb took the public reads, trimmed them with fastp at Q25, ran MiXCR for clone calling and kept in-frame beta chains. Here each entry gathers all rows of one CDR3 protein and keeps the most common genes and DNA. Present in this sample are roughly 420,000 distinct CDR3 sequences, about two thirds of which were seen just once. Less than 4% of the sample belongs to the ten largest clones. The specimen sequenced was sorted CD4+, CD8+, or CD8+CD57+ T cells (not recorded which) from PBMCs. The receptors were gathered from a human donor in good health, serving as a control.

The CDR3 loop reads CASSERGPGQGPSNYGYTF. CDR3 bases: TGTGCCAGCAGTGAACGAGGACCGGGACAGGGTCCCTCTAACTATGGCTACACCTTC. The chain has TRBV6-1 and TRBJ1-2, with 9 bases lining up with TRBD1. J was trimmed by 0 bases and V by 2 bases; bases with no gene match: 13. Germline values: CDR1 MNHNS, CDR2 SASEGT. The CDR3 consists of 19 residues.

This clonotype was counted a single time. The chain joins TRBV20-1 to TRBJ1-1; D perhaps matches TRBD1 (6 bases). The germline gives CDR1 DFQATT, CDR2 SNEGSKA (reference sequence). CDR3 length equals 15 residues. V gave up 6 bases and J gave up 0 bases, with 17 bases separating them. This CDR3 is CSAKQWGGLNTEAFF. As DNA, the CDR3 is TGCAGTGCGAAACAATGGGGGGGGCTGAACACTGAAGCTTTCTTT.

V gene TRBV10-3 combines with J gene TRBJ2-7, with 7 positions matching TRBD2. Germline values: CDR1 ENHRY, CDR2 SYGVKD. This CDR3 is 16 amino acids long. Trimming cost V 0 bases and J 2 bases; bases outside gene matches: 7. Here the CDR3 reads CAISESGSGVTYEQYF. In DNA, the CDR3 is TGTGCCATCAGTGAGTCCGGGAGCGGGGTGACCTACGAGCAGTACTTC.

In the case of this clonotype: As the CDR3 is not closed by the conserved phenylalanine or tryptophan, this likely results from a read error. The DNA is omitted, as the CDR3 cannot be located on it reliably, and the CDR3 follows TCRdb's listing. The chain is built from TRBV7-2 and TRBJ1-1; TRBD1 reflects the table's D call only, with no check against the DNA. Looked up from germline, CDR1 is SGHTA and CDR2 is FQGNSA. The CDR3 is 13 amino acids long, termini counted. The CDR3 protein is CASSDRGRSEDTI.